This T cell receptor beta chain was obtained from a study of cytomegalovirus exposure and HLA in healthy donors. Study-wide context: Earlier work reported 100 million or so unique TCR beta sequences from about 180 million T cells.

Points on this clone: What it binds is unknown.

Findings of the study overall: Within the data, a cluster of highly shared sequence variants was likely a sequencing artifact.

The germline V gene encodes CDR1 MNHEY and CDR2 SVGAGI. After removal of 7 bases from V and 4 bases from J, the junction contained 7 bases not matched to a gene. The CDR3 runs to 13 residues. 60 Vbeta and 13 Jbeta primers were used in PCR. TCRdb's table, derived via immunoSEQ multiplex PCR, lists solely in-frame clones and lacks some. Its table lists 70,000 to 90,000 clones. The gene calls are TRBV6-5 and TRBJ2-7; TRBD2 aligns across 7 bases. Specimen: PBMCs. This TCR came from a man between 18 and 29 years old in good health and CMV-seropositive. The CDR3 loop is CASKRGGSYEQYF. The CDR3 DNA reads TGTGCCAGCAAAAGGGGCGGGAGTTACGAGCAGTACTTC.